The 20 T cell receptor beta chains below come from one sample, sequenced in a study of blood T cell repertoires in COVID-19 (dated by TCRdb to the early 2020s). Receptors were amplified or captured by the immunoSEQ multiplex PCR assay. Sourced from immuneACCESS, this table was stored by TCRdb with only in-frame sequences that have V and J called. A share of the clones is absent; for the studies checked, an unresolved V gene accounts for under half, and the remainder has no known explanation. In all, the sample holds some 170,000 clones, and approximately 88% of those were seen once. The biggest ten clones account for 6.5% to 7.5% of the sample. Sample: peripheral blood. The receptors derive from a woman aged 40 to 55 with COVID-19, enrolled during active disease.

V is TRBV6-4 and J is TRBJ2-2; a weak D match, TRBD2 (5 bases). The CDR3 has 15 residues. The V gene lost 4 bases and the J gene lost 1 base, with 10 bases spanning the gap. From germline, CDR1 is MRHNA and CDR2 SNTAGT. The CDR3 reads CASSAEGLNTGELFF. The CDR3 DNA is TGTGCCAGCAGTGCCGAGGGCTTGAACACCGGGGAGCTGTTTTTT.

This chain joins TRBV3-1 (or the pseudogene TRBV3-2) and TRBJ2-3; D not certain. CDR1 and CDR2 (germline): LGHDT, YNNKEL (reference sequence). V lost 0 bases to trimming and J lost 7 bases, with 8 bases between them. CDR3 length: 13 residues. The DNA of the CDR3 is TGTGCCAGCAGCCAAGATTACTCGTATACGCAGTATTTT. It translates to CASSQDYSYTQYF.

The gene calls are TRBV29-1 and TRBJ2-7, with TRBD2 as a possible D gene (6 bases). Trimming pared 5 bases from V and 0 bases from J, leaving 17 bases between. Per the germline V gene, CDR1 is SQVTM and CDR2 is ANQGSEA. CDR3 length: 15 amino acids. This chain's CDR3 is CSVIFYAGNSYEQYF. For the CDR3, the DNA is TGCAGCGTTATTTTTTACGCGGGAAACTCCTACGAGCAGTACTTC.

This chain's CDR3 is CASSFRQGSNQPQHF. In nucleotides, the CDR3 is TGTGCCAGCAGCTTCCGGCAGGGCAGCAATCAGCCCCAGCATTTT. The rearrangement uses TRBV11-3 and TRBJ1-5, with D maybe TRBD1 (5 bases). This CDR3 has 15 amino acids. The germline V gene has CDR1 SGHNT and CDR2 YENEEA. The V gene lost 3 bases and the J gene lost 1 base, with 10 bases spanning the gap.

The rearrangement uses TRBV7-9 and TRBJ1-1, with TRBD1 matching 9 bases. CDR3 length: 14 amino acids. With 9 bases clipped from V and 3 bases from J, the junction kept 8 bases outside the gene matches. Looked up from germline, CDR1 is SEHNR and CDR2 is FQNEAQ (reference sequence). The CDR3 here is CASCGGQGHTEAFF. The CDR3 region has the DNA TGTGCCAGTTGTGGGGGACAGGGCCACACTGAAGCTTTCTTT.

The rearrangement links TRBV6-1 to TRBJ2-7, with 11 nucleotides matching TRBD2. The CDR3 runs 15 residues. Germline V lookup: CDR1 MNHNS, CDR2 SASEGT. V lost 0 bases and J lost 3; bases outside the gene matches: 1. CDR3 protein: CASSEALAGGYEQYF. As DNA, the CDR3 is TGTGCCAGCAGTGAAGCGCTAGCGGGGGGCTACGAGCAGTACTTC.

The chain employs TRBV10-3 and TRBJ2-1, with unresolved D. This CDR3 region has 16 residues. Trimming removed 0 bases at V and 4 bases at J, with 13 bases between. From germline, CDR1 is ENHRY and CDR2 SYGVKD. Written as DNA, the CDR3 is TGTGCCATCAGTGAGTCGAGTCCCGGGTTTTACAATGAGCAGTTCTTC. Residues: CAISESSPGFYNEQFF.

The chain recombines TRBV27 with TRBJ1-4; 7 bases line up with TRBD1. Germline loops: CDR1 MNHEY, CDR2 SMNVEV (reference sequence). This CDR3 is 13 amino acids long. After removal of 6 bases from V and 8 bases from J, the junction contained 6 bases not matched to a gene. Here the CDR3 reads CASSRQGYEKLFF. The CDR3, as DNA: TGTGCCAGCAGCCGACAGGGCTACGAAAAACTGTTTTTT.

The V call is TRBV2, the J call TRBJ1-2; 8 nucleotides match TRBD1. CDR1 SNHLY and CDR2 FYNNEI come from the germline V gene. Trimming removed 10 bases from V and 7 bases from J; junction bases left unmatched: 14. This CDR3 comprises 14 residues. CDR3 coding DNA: TGTGCCACAACCTCCAGGGGGCAAAGAGGTGGCTACACCTTC. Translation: CATTSRGQRGGYTF.

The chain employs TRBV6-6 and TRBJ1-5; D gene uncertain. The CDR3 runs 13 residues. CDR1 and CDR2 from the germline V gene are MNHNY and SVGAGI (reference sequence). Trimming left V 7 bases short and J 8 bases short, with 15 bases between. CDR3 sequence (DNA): TGTGCCAGCATCTCCTCTAAGATTGAGCCCCAGCATTTT. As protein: CASISSKIEPQHF.

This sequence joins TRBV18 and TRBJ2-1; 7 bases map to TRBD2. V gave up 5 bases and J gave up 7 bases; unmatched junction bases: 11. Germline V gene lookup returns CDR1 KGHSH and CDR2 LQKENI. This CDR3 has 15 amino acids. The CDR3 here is CASSEGGTYQNEQFF. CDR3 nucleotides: TGTGCCAGCTCAGAGGGAGGGACTTACCAGAATGAGCAGTTCTTC.

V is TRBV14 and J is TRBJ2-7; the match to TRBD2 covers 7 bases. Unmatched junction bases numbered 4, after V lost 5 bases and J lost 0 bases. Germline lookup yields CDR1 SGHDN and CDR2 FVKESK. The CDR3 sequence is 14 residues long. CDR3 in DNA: TGTGCCAGCAGCTTTGGCGGGAGCTCCTACGAGCAGTACTTC. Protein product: CASSFGGSSYEQYF.

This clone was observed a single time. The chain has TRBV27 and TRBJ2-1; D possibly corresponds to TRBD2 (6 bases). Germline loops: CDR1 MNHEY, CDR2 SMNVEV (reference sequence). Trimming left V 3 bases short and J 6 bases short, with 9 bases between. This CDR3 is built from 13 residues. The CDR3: CASSFMGGNEQFF. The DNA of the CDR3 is TGTGCCAGCAGTTTCATGGGGGGCAATGAGCAGTTCTTC.

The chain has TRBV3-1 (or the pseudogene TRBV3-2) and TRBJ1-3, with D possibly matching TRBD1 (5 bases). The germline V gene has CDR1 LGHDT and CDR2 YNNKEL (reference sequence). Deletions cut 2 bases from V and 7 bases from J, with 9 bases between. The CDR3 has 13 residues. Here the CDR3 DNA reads TGTGCCAGCAGCCAATTCGCAGGGAACACCATATATTTT. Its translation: CASSQFAGNTIYF.

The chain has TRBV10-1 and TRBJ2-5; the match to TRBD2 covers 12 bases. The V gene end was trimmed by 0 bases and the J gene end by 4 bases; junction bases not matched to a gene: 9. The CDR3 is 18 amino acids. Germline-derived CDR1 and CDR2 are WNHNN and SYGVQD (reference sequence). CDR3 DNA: TGCGCCAGCAGTGAGTCCTTCGGGACTAGCGGGCCCAGAGAGACCCAGTACTTC. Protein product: CASSESFGTSGPRETQYF.

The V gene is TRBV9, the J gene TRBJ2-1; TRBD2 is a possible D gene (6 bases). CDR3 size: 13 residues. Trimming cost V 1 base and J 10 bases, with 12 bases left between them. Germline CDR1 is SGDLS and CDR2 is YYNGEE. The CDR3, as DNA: TGTGCCAGCAGCGTACACGGGAGTAAAGAGCAGTTCTTC. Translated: CASSVHGSKEQFF.

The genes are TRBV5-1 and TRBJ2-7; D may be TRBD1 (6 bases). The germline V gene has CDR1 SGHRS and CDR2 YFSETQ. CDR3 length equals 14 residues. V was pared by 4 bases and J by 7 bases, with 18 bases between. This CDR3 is CASSPDEGEREQYF. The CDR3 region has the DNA TGCGCCAGCAGCCCGGACGAGGGGGAGCGGGAGCAGTACTTC.

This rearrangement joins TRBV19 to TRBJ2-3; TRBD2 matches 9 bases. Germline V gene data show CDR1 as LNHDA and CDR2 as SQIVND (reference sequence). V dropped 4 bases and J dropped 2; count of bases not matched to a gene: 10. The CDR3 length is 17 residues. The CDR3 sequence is CASSTRLAGATTDTQYF. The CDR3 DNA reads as TGTGCCAGTAGTACTCGATTAGCGGGGGCCACCACAGATACGCAGTATTTT.

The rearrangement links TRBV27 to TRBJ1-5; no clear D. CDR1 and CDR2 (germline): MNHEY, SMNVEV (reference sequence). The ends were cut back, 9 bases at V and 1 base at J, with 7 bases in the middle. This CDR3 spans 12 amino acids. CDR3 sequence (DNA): TGTGCCAGTCCGACAAGCAATCAGCCCCAGCATTTT. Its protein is CASPTSNQPQHF.

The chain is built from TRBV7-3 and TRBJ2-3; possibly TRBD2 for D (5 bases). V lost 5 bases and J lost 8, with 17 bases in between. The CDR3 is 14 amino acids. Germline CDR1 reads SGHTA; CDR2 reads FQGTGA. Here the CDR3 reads CASSDTRARGTQYF. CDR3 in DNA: TGTGCCAGCAGCGACACGAGGGCCCGTGGTACGCAGTATTTT. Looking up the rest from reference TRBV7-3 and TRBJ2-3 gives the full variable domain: GAGVSQTPSNKVTEKGKYVELRCDPISGHTALYWYRQSLGQGPEFLIYFQGTGAADDSGLPNDRFFAVRPEGSVSTLKIQRTERGDSAVYLCASSDTRARGTQYFGPGTRLTVL.